The clone carrying this TCR beta chain was seen a handful of times. Its antigen is as yet unknown. Combining a sample-barcoded 5' primer with a J-beta primer mix, a second PCR ran for roughly 7 to 11 cycles. TCRdb fed the 5' RACE reads into MiXCR, producing one record per CDR3 protein. The table includes about 1.1 million distinct CDR3 sequences, more than 30% detected once. Trimming took off 4 bases at V and 3 bases at J, with 13 bases between the two ends. Germline lookup yields CDR1 MNHEY and CDR2 SMNVEV (reference sequence). CDR3 length: 15 residues. This sample is drawn from a study of blood T cells in healthy people across ages. Study findings and constraints: Diversity of TCR beta per million T cells declined in a roughly linear way with age. No one knew whether donors had CMV, which possibly confounded expanded clonotype changes.

Sequenced: blood. This sequence joins TRBV27 and TRBJ2-4; D unclear. This sequence originates from a man aged 18 to 29 in good health. CDR3 amino acids: CASSSLGWGKNIQYF. The CDR3 DNA reads as TGTGCCAGCAGTTCCCTGGGGTGGGGCAAAAACATTCAGTACTTC.